Listed below are T cell receptor beta chains from one sample, sequenced in a study of T-cell reconstitution after alpha-beta-depleted transplantation in children. TCRdb ran MiXCR on the PCR reads and lists one entry per CDR3 protein. This sample has about 280,000 distinct CDR3 sequences, with 11% found just once. The material sequenced was peripheral blood, taken 180 days after TCRalphabeta/CD19-depleted stem cell transplant. The receptors were sampled from a male patient between 2 and 10 years old who had a stem cell transplant for chronic granulomatous disease, so the T cells may come from the graft donor. The CDR3 runs from the conserved cysteine through the conserved F or W. The order of the fields is CDR3 protein, clone size, V gene. Clone size is stated in some rows and not others, as once, few, many or a class when expanded.

CASSFLRDRDSATNEKLFF NA TRBV11-1
CASAPGQSYEQYF many TRBV28
CASKVAGTTGELFF many TRBV27
CASLRTASGMGEQFF many TRBV6-1
CATSRGARRDYGYTF many TRBV15
CASSLGVAGTGELFF many TRBV7-9
CSARGPNNEQYF many TRBV20-1
CSGSGTPISNTEAFF many TRBV20-1
CASSSPPRSGRPGETQYF many TRBV11-2
CSAELAGVIETQYF many TRBV20-1
CASRGFYEQYF many TRBV3-1
CASSPPGTSGGRQQETQYF NA TRBV4-2
CASSHPHDRDYEQYF NA TRBV7-9
CASSHRQGQETQYF many TRBV12-3/TRBV12-4
CSARVEMGGGGAPLEQYF many TRBV20-1
CASSLPVSGRGSTDTQYF many TRBV5-1
CASFGGIDGYTF many TRBV5-1
CSARDSMRSGANVLTF many TRBV20-1